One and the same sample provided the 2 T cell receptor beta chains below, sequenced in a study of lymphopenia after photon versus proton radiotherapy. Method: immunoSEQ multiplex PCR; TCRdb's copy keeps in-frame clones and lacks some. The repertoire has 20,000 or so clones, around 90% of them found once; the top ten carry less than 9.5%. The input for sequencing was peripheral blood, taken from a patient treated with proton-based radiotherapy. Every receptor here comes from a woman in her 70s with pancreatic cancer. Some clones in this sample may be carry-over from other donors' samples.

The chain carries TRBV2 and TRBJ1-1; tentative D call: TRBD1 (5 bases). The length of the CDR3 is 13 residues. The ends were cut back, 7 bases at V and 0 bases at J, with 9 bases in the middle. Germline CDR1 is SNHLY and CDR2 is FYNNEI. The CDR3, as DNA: TGTGCCAGCAAAGGGGAATTGAACACTGAAGCTTTCTTT. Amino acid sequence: CASKGELNTEAFF. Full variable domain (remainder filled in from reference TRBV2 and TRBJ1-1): EPEVTQTPSHQVTQMGQEVILRCVPISNHLYFYWYRQILGQKVEFLVSFYNNEISEKSEIFDDQFSVERPDGSNFTLKIRSTKLEDSAMYFCASKGELNTEAFFGQGTRLTVV.

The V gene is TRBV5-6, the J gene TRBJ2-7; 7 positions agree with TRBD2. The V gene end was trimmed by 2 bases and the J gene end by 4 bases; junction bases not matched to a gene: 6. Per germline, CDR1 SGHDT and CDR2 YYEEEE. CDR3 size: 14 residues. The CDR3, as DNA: TGTGCCAGCAGCTTTGGCGGGAGCTCGTACGAGCAGTACTTC. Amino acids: CASSFGGSSYEQYF.